These T cell receptor beta chains were read from a single sample in a study of blood T cell repertoires in COVID-19. Clones were read by immunoSEQ multiplex PCR, and TCRdb kept only the in-frame ones, dropping some. Among a few hundred thousand clones listed, 80% to 90% were seen once. Sequencing was done on a sample of peripheral blood. Receptors originate from a woman between 50 and 59 years old with COVID-19, enrolled during active disease. Both conserved end residues are part of each CDR3. A D gene is named only where the DNA matches it firmly.

v_call d_call cdr3_aa
TRBV27 NA CASSLGRTLNSPLHF
TRBV11-2 TRBD2 CASSTTVLAGGSNEQFF
TRBV6-5 NA CASIWRADVYGYTF
TRBV5-4 NA CATSKGPGRRGDEQYF
TRBV4-2 NA CASSPTGGRYEQYF
TRBV3-1/TRBV3-2 NA CASSQRGRSNEQYF
TRBV30 NA CAWGPGTSNQPQHF
TRBV4-1 TRBD2 CASSQTSGRWADTQYF
TRBV5-1 NA CASSLGGTGGETQYF
TRBV5-6 NA CASDRRNYGYTF
TRBV3-1/TRBV3-2 TRBD2 CASSPPWGGSSYEQYF
TRBV27 NA CASRHSSYEQYF
TRBV10-2 TRBD1 CASQLQGYYGYTF
TRBV7-6 TRBD2 CASSQISGREGEQYF
TRBV29-1 NA CSVEEDSLMNTEAFF
TRBV7-9 NA CASSGVGSYEQYF
TRBV27 NA CASSLSGGRETQYF
TRBV27 TRBD2 CASSLGGSSYNEQFF
TRBV6-5 TRBD1 CASSRDRLETQYF
TRBV25-1 TRBD1 CASSETGVASYEQYF
TRBV30 NA CAWSPTKGVMGLPSGNTIYF
TRBV5-6 NA CASSSTGSSGYTF
TRBV7-9 NA CASSPDGGKANYGYTF
TRBV7-9 NA CASSLLGSGGPLHF
TRBV6-1 NA CASSEGGVWNTEAFF
TRBV7-2 NA CASSLQGWSSGYTF